Listed below are T cell receptor beta chains from one sample, sequenced in a study of graft-versus-host responses after intestinal transplantation. Here immunoSEQ multiplex PCR was the method, and the copy in TCRdb shows in-frame clones only, minus some. This table has over 65,000 clones, about 91% appearing once. These receptors' antigens are unknown. The sample was unstimulated CD8+ T cells sorted from spleen or lymph node cells, taken before transplant. The receptors were gathered from a human donor who was the organ donor for an intestinal transplant. CDR3s include the opening cysteine and the closing phenylalanine or tryptophan. The D gene is left open where the match is weak. The size entry is marked missing in some rows and otherwise reads once, few, many or a size class.

D,size,V,J,DNA,CDR3
-,few,TRBV29-1,TRBJ1-1,TGCAGCGTGACGGGGGGAAGTGAAGCTTTCTTT,CSVTGGSEAFF
-,-,TRBV7-9,TRBJ1-2,TGTGCCAGCAGCCAGGATCTCTATGGCTACACCTTC,CASSQDLYGYTF
-,-,TRBV4-1,TRBJ2-7,TGCGCCAGCAGCCAGGAGAAGGATTCCTACGAGCAGTACTTC,CASSQEKDSYEQYF
-,-,TRBV9,TRBJ1-3,TGTGCCAGCAGCGTAGGGGGGGCTGATGGAAACACCATATATTTT,CASSVGGADGNTIYF
-,-,TRBV7-9,TRBJ2-5,TGTGCCAGCAGCTTTAGAGAGACCCAGTACTTC,CASSFRETQYF
-,-,TRBV7-9,TRBJ1-1,TGTGCCAGCAGCGGAACAGTGAACACTGAAGCTTTCTTT,CASSGTVNTEAFF
-,-,TRBV9,TRBJ1-6,TGTGCCAGCAGCCCTAGGGACTTCAACTCACCCCTCCACTTT,CASSPRDFNSPLHF
-,-,TRBV9,TRBJ1-2,TGTGCCAGCAGCGTAAGGGACCTTGTCGGTGGCTACACCTTC,CASSVRDLVGGYTF
TRBD1,-,TRBV7-9,TRBJ1-1,TGTGCCAGCAGCTTAGGGGACAGGGTTTTCTTT,CASSLGDRVFF
-,-,TRBV7-2,TRBJ2-1,TGTGCCAGCAGCTTACGGACTGGATCTACAATGAAGCAGTTCTTC,CASSLRTGSTMKQFF
-,-,TRBV18,TRBJ1-2,TGTGCCAGCTCACGCAAGGGGGGCTATGGCTACACCTTC,CASSRKGGYGYTF
-,-,TRBV5-1,TRBJ2-7,TGCGCCAGCAGCTTAGCCGGCAATTCCTACGAGCAGTACTTC,CASSLAGNSYEQYF
-,-,TRBV9,TRBJ1-1,TGTGCCAGCAGCGTAGAAGGGGCACCGCTCGAAGCTTTCTTT,CASSVEGAPLEAFF
TRBD2,-,TRBV19,TRBJ2-7,TGTGCCAGTAGTATGGGGACTAGCTCATACGAGCAGTACTTC,CASSMGTSSYEQYF
-,-,TRBV29-1,TRBJ2-3,TGCAGCTTCTCCCGTCCTCTAGATACGCAGTATTTT,CSFSRPLDTQYF
-,-,TRBV28,TRBJ1-1,TGTGCCAGCAGTTTGGGGGGGGACCCAAACACTGAAGCTTTCTTT,CASSLGGDPNTEAFF
TRBD1,once,TRBV5-1,TRBJ1-1,TGCGCCAGCAGCGGGGGACAGGGGGCAGTCTCTGAAGCTTTCTTT,CASSGGQGAVSEAFF
-,-,TRBV7-9,TRBJ2-7,TGTGCCACCAGCCTGGGCCATCCCTACGAGCAGTACTTC,CATSLGHPYEQYF
-,-,TRBV19,TRBJ1-6,TGTGCCAGTAGTATATGGATTTATAATTCACCCCTCCACTTT,CASSIWIYNSPLHF
-,-,TRBV7-7,TRBJ2-7,TGTGCCAGCACCCCCTTGGGGGGGGGCCCTGTCGAGCAGTACTTC,CASTPLGGGPVEQYF
TRBD1,-,TRBV5-6,TRBJ1-5,TGTGCCAGCAGCGTCAGACAGGGACCCAAGCATTTT,CASSVRQGPKHF
-,-,TRBV28,TRBJ2-3,TGTGCCAGCAGTATCGACAGCCACTCTAGCACAGATACGCAGTATTTT,CASSIDSHSSTDTQYF
-,-,TRBV6-5,TRBJ2-7,TGTGCCAGCAGAGAGGACGGATCCTACGAGCAGTACTTC,CASREDGSYEQYF
-,-,TRBV27,TRBJ2-7,TGTGCCAGCAGTTCACTTCATACCCAGGGGAACGAGCAGTACTTC,CASSSLHTQGNEQYF
-,-,TRBV27,TRBJ1-2,TGTGCCAGCAGTTTCGCAGAAAATTATGGCTACACCTTC,CASSFAENYGYTF
-,-,TRBV2,TRBJ2-7,TGTGCCAGCAGTGAAGTCCCCGGGACGGCGTCCTACGAGCAGTACTTC,CASSEVPGTASYEQYF
-,-,TRBV6-5,TRBJ1-6,TGTGCCAGCAGTTACAACCGGGGCGAGAATTCACCCCTCCACTTT,CASSYNRGENSPLHF
-,-,TRBV19,TRBJ2-2,TGTGCCAGTACCCCGGGTATCAACACCGGGGAGCTGTTTTTT,CASTPGINTGELFF
-,-,TRBV11-2,TRBJ2-7,TGTGCCAGCAGCTTAGATCCGGGCGGGATAGCCTACGAGCAGTACTTC,CASSLDPGGIAYEQYF
TRBD1,-,TRBV6-6,TRBJ2-7,TGTGCCAGCAGCCCAGGGGGTGGGGGTTACGAGCAGTACTTC,CASSPGGGGYEQYF
-,-,TRBV5-4,TRBJ2-1,TGTGCCAGCAGCCAAACAGGGTACAATGAGCAGTTCTTC,CASSQTGYNEQFF
-,-,TRBV7-9,TRBJ2-3,TGTGCCAGCAGCTTAAGGTCCCTGGATACGCAGTATTTT,CASSLRSLDTQYF
-,-,TRBV6-1,TRBJ1-5,TGTGCCAGCTTGGAGGGGTATAGCAATCAGCCCCAGCATTTT,CASLEGYSNQPQHF
-,-,TRBV27,TRBJ2-7,TGTGCCAGCAAGGTCGGAACTGTTCACTACGAGCAGTACTTC,CASKVGTVHYEQYF
-,once,TRBV4-1,TRBJ2-1,TGCGCCAGCAGCCCGCTTCGCCGGAGTGGCCTGGATGAGCAGTTCTTC,CASSPLRRSGLDEQFF
-,-,TRBV6-5,TRBJ2-1,TGTGCCAGCAGTCAACGACTGGGCGAGCAGTTCTTC,CASSQRLGEQFF
-,-,TRBV5-1,TRBJ1-1,TGCGCCAGCAGCTTGGACCCTGAGGTGGGTAACACTGAAGCTTTCTTT,CASSLDPEVGNTEAFF
-,-,TRBV27,TRBJ2-7,TGTGCCAGCAGCTGGGAGGGTGGGACATGGGGCTACGAGCAGTACTTC,CASSWEGGTWGYEQYF
TRBD1,-,TRBV27,TRBJ1-2,TGTGCCAGCAGTCTAGCGACAGGGGCGGTGGGTAGCTATGGCTACACCTTC,CASSLATGAVGSYGYTF
-,-,TRBV19,TRBJ2-1,TGTGCCAGTAGTACGATCTACAATGAGCAGTTCTTC,CASSTIYNEQFF
-,-,TRBV11-2,TRBJ2-3,TGTGCCAGCAGCTTAGAGGCGCAGTATTTT,CASSLEAQYF
-,-,TRBV10-3,TRBJ2-2,TGTGCCATCAGTGAACCTTTGGGGGAGCTGTTTTTT,CAISEPLGELFF
-,-,TRBV4-1,TRBJ2-7,TGCGCCAGCAGCCATGTGGAGCGGGCCTCGAACGAGCAGTACTTC,CASSHVERASNEQYF
-,-,TRBV11-2,TRBJ2-6,TGTGCCAGCAGCTTAGAACGTACTGAACTCTCTGGGGCCAACGTCCTGACTTTC,CASSLERTELSGANVLTF
-,-,TRBV19,TRBJ1-1,TGTGCCAGTAGTATACCCTGGGCGGGGCCCACTGAAGCTTTCTTT,CASSIPWAGPTEAFF
-,-,TRBV6-5,TRBJ1-1,TGTGCCGGCGTAGGGTTTAACACTGAAGCTTTCTTT,CAGVGFNTEAFF